These T cell receptor beta chains were read from a single sample in a study of blood T cell repertoires in COVID-19. Assay: immunoSEQ multiplex PCR; the TCRdb copy retains only in-frame clones and omits some. The repertoire holds about 110,000 clones, less than 75% seen once, with 0.65% to 0.95% in the top ten. Sequencing was performed on peripheral blood. These TCRs come from a human donor with acute or convalescent COVID-19. The donor label of this sample is uncertain. Each CDR3 is given with its conserved first and last residue. Each record gives: D gene, V gene, J gene, clone size, CDR3 protein, CDR3 DNA. A D gene is named only where the DNA matches it firmly. Clone sizes are given selectively: once, few, many, or a class where the clone is expanded.

>.|TRBV3-1/TRBV3-2|TRBJ2-6|.
CASSLAGANVLTF
TGTGCCAGCAGCCTAGCTGGGGCCAACGTCCTGACTTTC
>TRBD1|TRBV5-1|TRBJ2-7|.
CASSTGDPYEQYF
TGCGCCAGCAGTACAGGGGACCCCTACGAGCAGTACTTC
>.|TRBV9|TRBJ1-3|few
CASSPRTDSGNTIYF
TGTGCCAGCAGCCCGAGGACTGACTCTGGAAACACCATATATTTT
>.|TRBV29-1|TRBJ1-3|.
CSVQRGSGNTIYF
TGCAGTGTGCAGCGGGGTTCTGGAAACACCATATATTTT
>.|TRBV28|TRBJ2-3|.
CASSPVGTDTQYF
TGTGCCAGCAGCCCGGTGGGCACAGATACGCAGTATTTT
>.|TRBV6-5|TRBJ2-1|once
CASRNSREQFF
TGTGCCAGCAGGAACTCACGGGAGCAGTTCTTC
>TRBD2|TRBV9|TRBJ2-5|.
CASSAGREGRGETQYF
TGTGCCAGCAGCGCCGGGCGGGAAGGGAGGGGAGAGACCCAGTACTTC
>.|TRBV6-5|TRBJ2-5|.
CATRQGSGETQYF
TGTGCCACCCGACAAGGTAGTGGAGAGACCCAGTACTTC
>TRBD2|TRBV11-2|TRBJ2-5|.
CASSAGTSNRWTQYF
TGTGCCAGCAGCGCCGGGACTAGTAATAGGTGGACCCAGTACTTC
>.|TRBV6-4|TRBJ1-6|.
CASSERNNSPLHF
TGTGCCAGCAGTGAGCGCAATAATTCACCCCTCCACTTT
>TRBD2|TRBV19|TRBJ2-1|.
CASSNPGTSGGVWNEQFF
TGTGCCAGTAGTAATCCCGGGACTAGCGGGGGGGTCTGGAATGAGCAGTTCTTC
>TRBD2|TRBV5-8|TRBJ2-5|few
CASSLAMGRVQETQYF
TGTGCCAGCAGCTTGGCTATGGGGAGGGTCCAAGAGACCCAGTACTTC
>.|TRBV15|TRBJ2-1|few
CATSRAQIMQFF
TGTGCCACCAGCAGAGCCCAGATAATGCAGTTCTTC
>TRBD1|TRBV28|TRBJ2-7|.
CASSTGTGHGEQYF
TGTGCCAGCAGTACCGGGACAGGGCATGGGGAGCAGTACTTC
>TRBD1|TRBV5-1|TRBJ1-1|.
CASSFGTGGIGTEAFF
TGCGCCAGCAGCTTCGGGACAGGGGGCATAGGCACTGAAGCTTTCTTT
>TRBD1|TRBV18|TRBJ1-2|many
CASSPLDRGPGGYTF
TGTGCCAGCTCACCGTTGGACAGGGGGCCTGGTGGCTACACCTTC